This TCR beta chain was captured by sequencing in a study of blood T cells in healthy people across ages (dated by TCRdb to about 2015). Notes on the research overall: In model experiments, roughly one uniquely barcoded TCR beta cDNA molecule per two T cells was captured by template switching. The study analyzed two additional independent replicas of 1 million unique cDNA reads from the same blood draw for two donors, one aged 18 to 29 and one aged 80 or older. To avoid experimental bias, donors of different ages were randomly spread across the sequencing lanes. Age-related changes in TCR beta repertoire diversity were measured in the study by deep sequencing normalized with unique cDNA molecular identifiers. Four age groups were formed from the donors: young (average 16 years), middle-aged (less than 40), aged (approximately 60) and long-lived (82). The investigation overall reported the following: As age increased, observed TCR beta diversity per million T cells dropped in a roughly linear way, and a significant reduction was already evident by age 40. The percentage of naive T cells measured by flow cytometry correlated strongly with observed TCR beta diversity. Compared with the aged group, the long-lived group had more naive CD4+ T cells, fewer expanded clones and increased TCR diversity, suggesting age selection. Since profiling was done on bulk unsorted PBMCs, naive and antigen-experienced compartments could not be conclusively compared. The CMV infection status of donors was not known, potentially confounding age-related changes in expanded clonotypes. Estimates of total diversity based on one million sequenced T cells were considered lower bounds and underestimates.

The library came from 5' RACE. A second PCR of about 6 to 12 cycles was performed with a sample-barcoded 5' primer and a J-beta primer mix. A template-switch 5' adaptor carrying 12 random nucleotides introduced a unique molecular identifier onto each TCR beta cDNA molecule. Each sample yielded at least 3 million CDR3-containing paired-end reads. All of the RNA was converted into first-strand cDNA using the Mint cDNA synthesis kit, with a TRBC-specific oligonucleotide serving as the primer. Following uracil-DNA glycosylase treatment, all cDNA underwent a first 18-cycle PCR with the universal primers M1SS and BC2_uni_R. Under the source paper's analysis protocol: Each sample was normalized by randomly selecting 1 million high-quality reads, each carrying a distinct molecular identifier. Instead of being binned into consensus sequences, reads with shared molecular identifiers were discarded. MiTCR, set to a Q25 quality threshold and the strictest error-elimination algorithm, was used for CDR3 identification, clonotype clustering and error correction. Lower-bound total TCR beta diversity was estimated with a nonparametric unseen species model using Euler transformation. In-frame beta chains were kept once TCRdb had trimmed the public reads at Q25 with fastp and called clones with MiXCR. Each entry is one CDR3 protein sequence, shown with its most common DNA and genes. None of the V and J calls come from the authors' own analysis; TCRdb made them. The sample records around 1,900,000 distinct CDR3 sequences, roughly two fifths of which are singletons. The ten most abundant clones make up 23% of the sample.

Germline trimming: 2 bases from V, 6 bases from J; junction bases outside gene matches: 7. Its CDR3 holds 15 amino acids, cysteine through phenylalanine. Just CDR3 DNA is preserved here, 45 bases in frame from base 1. Systemically healthy Caucasian individuals from Russia, 39 in total and aged roughly 6 to 90 years, were included as donors. Each donor gave roughly 9.5 milliliters of peripheral blood, collected into EDTA-treated Vacutainer tubes. Ficoll-Paque density-gradient centrifugation was used to isolate PBMCs, with at least 7 million per sample. Total RNA was extracted from PBMCs with Trizol reagent, with at least 6 micrograms obtained per sample. For every donor, flow cytometry on a PBMC aliquot measured the percentage of naive CD45RAhigh/CD27high T cells. Comment on this clonotype: Its recognized antigen is unknown. No base qualities exist here, and no much larger clone lies one base off it.

Material for sequencing was blood. This receptor chain uses TRBV12-3 or TRBV12-4 and TRBJ1-2; 9 central nucleotides agree with TRBD1. This clonotype was obtained from a human donor in good health. The CDR3 here reads CASSLTDRGKDGYTF. The DNA is TGTGCCAGCAGTTTAACGGACAGGGGAAAGGATGGCTACACCTTC.